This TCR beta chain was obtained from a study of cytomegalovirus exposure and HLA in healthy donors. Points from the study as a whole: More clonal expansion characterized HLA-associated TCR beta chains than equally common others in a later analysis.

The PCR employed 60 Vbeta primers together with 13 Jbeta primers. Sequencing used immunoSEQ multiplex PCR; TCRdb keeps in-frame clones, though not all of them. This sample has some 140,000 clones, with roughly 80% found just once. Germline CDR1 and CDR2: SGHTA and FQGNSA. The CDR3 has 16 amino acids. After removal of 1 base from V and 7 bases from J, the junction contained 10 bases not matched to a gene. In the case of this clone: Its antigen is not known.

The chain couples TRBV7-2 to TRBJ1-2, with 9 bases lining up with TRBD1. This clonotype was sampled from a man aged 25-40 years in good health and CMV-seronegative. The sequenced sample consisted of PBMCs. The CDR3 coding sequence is TGTGCCAGCAGCTTAGGGGGGACAGGGAGTAAAGGTGGCTACACCTTC. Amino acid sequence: CASSLGGTGSKGGYTF.